This T cell receptor (beta chain) was sequenced for a study of shared clonotypes between healthy human individuals. Findings and caveats of the study: Clonotype sharing among donors, it was expected, would be affected by sequencing depth.

Germline loops: CDR1 KGHSH, CDR2 LQKENI. The CDR3 has 16 amino acids. V lost 3 bases and J lost 2; bases outside the gene matches: 6. It was at deep level that the assay was run. The table came from immunoSEQ multiplex PCR; TCRdb's copy has only in-frame clones and leaves some out. The sample includes about 1 million clones, around four fifths of them seen just once. This clone was picked up many times. The target antigen is unknown. The chain joins TRBV18 to TRBJ1-1; 10 positions match TRBD1. Source material: memory CD4+ T cells sorted from blood. The subset is: CD45RA-negative fraction. The sequence was obtained from a young man in good health. This chain's CDR3 is CASSPGTGELNTEAFF. The CDR3 DNA sequence: TGTGCCAGCTCACCCGGGACAGGGGAGCTAAACACTGAAGCTTTCTTT.